Below are 30 T cell receptor beta chains sequenced from a single sample in a study of blood T cells in healthy people across ages. A second PCR, run for about 7 to 11 cycles, used a sample-barcoded 5' primer plus a J-beta primer mix. In TCRdb, the 5' RACE reads were re-called with MiXCR into one record per CDR3 protein. This sample has some 1,000,000 distinct CDR3 sequences, with about 23% found just once. The same specimen was also included in a second study, on T cells of mothers and their children.

Sequences were obtained from blood. These receptors originate from a girl aged 2 to 10 in good health.

This clonotype was seen a handful of times. The V gene is TRBV12-5, the J gene TRBJ2-7; tentatively, D is TRBD1 (6 bases). Trimming took off 2 bases at V and 2 bases at J, with 13 bases between the two ends. CDR3 length: 15 residues. From germline, CDR1 is LGHNT and CDR2 FRNRAP. The CDR3 protein is CASGLMDTGPYEQYF. The CDR3 nucleotides read TGTGCTAGTGGTTTGATGGACACAGGGCCCTACGAGCAGTACTTC.

The chain combines TRBV20-1 with TRBJ2-4, with a weak D call TRBD1 (6 bases). Germline V gene sequence: CDR1 DFQATT, CDR2 SNEGSKA (reference sequence). The germline V and J ends were trimmed by 3 bases and 2 bases, with 11 bases remaining between them. This CDR3 spans 14 amino acids. The CDR3 coding sequence is TGCAGTGCTAGGGCGCAGGGGTCCAAAAACATTCAGTACTTC. Translated: CSARAQGSKNIQYF.

This clonotype appeared a few times. The V and J genes are TRBV12-3 or TRBV12-4 and TRBJ2-5, with D perhaps TRBD2 (7 bases). The CDR3 covers 14 residues. The ends were cut back, 6 bases at V and 4 bases at J, with 15 bases in the middle. As DNA, the CDR3 is TGTGCCAGCAGGGGAGGGGGTCCGAGAGAGACCCAGTACTTC. It is translated as CASRGGGPRETQYF.

The chain carries TRBV15 and TRBJ2-5; 10 bases are a match to TRBD2. TRBJ2-7 explains the end of the DNA better; the J call may be wrong. This CDR3 region has 18 residues. Germline assignment: CDR1 LNHNV and CDR2 YYDKDF (reference sequence). CDR3 sequence: CATSRDWGLARRFGEQYF. The CDR3 bases are TGTGCCACCAGCAGAGATTGGGGACTAGCGAGACGGTTCGGCGAGCAGTACTTC.

The rearrangement links TRBV7-3 to TRBJ2-3; 8 positions match TRBD1. Germline loops: CDR1 SGHTA, CDR2 FQGTGA. After removal of 4 bases from V and 3 bases from J, the junction contained 3 bases not matched to a gene. This CDR3 has 14 residues. The chain's CDR3 is CASSSQGVTDTQYF. The CDR3 DNA reads TGTGCCAGCAGCTCACAGGGGGTGACAGATACGCAGTATTTT.

This clonotype was recorded a few times. This CDR3 reads CASSYSGQPNTEAFF. The CDR3 coding sequence is TGTGCCAGCAGTTACTCGGGACAGCCGAACACTGAAGCTTTCTTT. This sequence joins TRBV6-5 and TRBJ1-1, with 7 bases lining up with TRBD1. CDR1 is MNHEY and CDR2 is SVGAGI in the germline V gene. With V trimmed by 0 bases and J by 1 base, 2 bases remained unmatched. CDR3 length: 15 residues.

The CDR3 spells CASSGYSLLAGGQYNDEQFF. The CDR3 nucleotides are TGTGCCAGCAGTGGATATTCACTTCTAGCGGGAGGACAATACAATGATGAGCAGTTCTTC. This sequence joins TRBV25-1 and TRBJ2-1, with TRBD2 identical over 11 bases. The CDR3 sequence is 20 residues long. In germline, CDR1 is MGHDK, CDR2 SYGVNS. The J segment lost 8 bases and the V segment lost 4 bases, leaving 22 bases of the junction unmatched.

This clonotype has more than one count but fewer than ten. The chain recombines TRBV5-1 with TRBJ2-4; D not certain. The germline gives CDR1 SGHRS, CDR2 YFSETQ. CDR3 length: 16 residues. Trimming pared 0 bases from V and 0 bases from J, leaving 10 bases between. The CDR3 loop is CASSLGPPLAKNIQYF. The CDR3 DNA sequence: TGCGCCAGCAGCTTGGGTCCGCCACTAGCCAAAAACATTCAGTACTTC.

This clonotype appeared a few times. V is TRBV11-2 and J is TRBJ1-1; TRBD1 is a possible D gene (5 bases). The germline CDR1 and CDR2 sequences are SGHAT and FQNNGV. The CDR3 consists of 13 residues. The V and J ends lost 5 bases and 7 bases respectively, with 14 bases between them. The CDR3 nucleotides read TGTGCCAGCAGCCCCATCGGGGGAATTGAAGCTTTCTTT. Its protein is CASSPIGGIEAFF.

This clonotype turned up a few times. The J gene is TRBJ2-1, the V gene TRBV28; D gene unclear. This CDR3 has 14 amino acids. V lost 6 bases and J 4 bases, leaving 13 bases between the germline ends. Germline CDR1 and CDR2: MDHEN and SYDVKM. The chain's CDR3 is CASSPPAAYNEQFF. In nucleotides, the CDR3 is TGTGCCAGCAGCCCCCCGGCGGCGTACAATGAGCAGTTCTTC.

Only a few counts were recorded for this clonotype. J is TRBJ2-7 and V is TRBV6-1; no clear D. Germline lookup yields CDR1 MNHNS and CDR2 SASEGT. V lost 0 bases, J lost 4 bases, and 7 bases lay in between. The length of the CDR3 is 13 residues. In DNA form, the CDR3 reads TGTGCCAGCAGTGAAGCCAGCCCTTACGAGCAGTACTTC. It is translated as CASSEASPYEQYF.

This clonotype was counted only a few times. The chain couples TRBV15 to TRBJ1-4; TRBD1 is a possible D gene (6 bases). The V end lost 0 bases, the J end lost 4 bases, and 18 bases lay between the germline ends. From germline, CDR1 is LNHNV and CDR2 YYDKDF (reference sequence). The CDR3 contains 18 residues. CDR3 sequence: CATSRESARGRSNEKLFF. CDR3 in DNA: TGTGCCACCAGCAGAGAGAGTGCCAGGGGACGGAGTAATGAAAAACTGTTTTTT.

The gene calls are TRBV12-3 or TRBV12-4 and TRBJ2-5; the D is unclear. The germline V and J ends were trimmed by 5 bases and 5 bases, with 15 bases remaining between them. This CDR3 has 14 amino acids. CDR3 DNA: TGTGCCAGCAGTCCCTGGACGGCGGCGGAGACCCAGTACTTC. Its translation is CASSPWTAAETQYF.

In its sample, this clonotype was seen a few times. The J gene is TRBJ2-7, the V gene TRBV25-1, with D uncertain. Germline V CDR1 and CDR2: MGHDK, SYGVNS. V was clipped by 3 bases and J by 3 bases, with 3 bases between them. CDR3 size: 11 residues. The CDR3 DNA is TGTGCCAGCAGTGAGGTCTACGAGCAGTACTTC. Translated, it gives CASSEVYEQYF.

V usage is TRBV9 and J usage is TRBJ2-1, with 8 bases that match TRBD2. This CDR3 is 16 amino acids long. Germline trimming cut 4 bases from V and 9 bases from J; bases unmatched to any gene: 15. The germline gives CDR1 SGDLS, CDR2 YYNGEE. CDR3 sequence reads: CASSRPGLVFSGEQFF. The CDR3 DNA follows: TGTGCCAGCAGCCGACCGGGACTAGTGTTTAGCGGTGAGCAGTTCTTC.

This clonotype was counted between two and nine times. CDR3: CASSLRLVHEQFF. The CDR3 DNA sequence: TGTGCCAGCAGCTTACGGTTGGTGCATGAGCAGTTCTTC. The V call is TRBV5-6, the J call TRBJ2-1; no clear D. Between the trimmed V and J ends, which lost 2 bases and 8 bases, there was a span of 11 bases. This CDR3 contains 13 residues. Germline CDR1 and CDR2: SGHDT and YYEEEE.

This chain connects TRBV3-1 to TRBJ2-5, with D possibly being TRBD1 (5 bases). With the DNA end fitting TRBJ2-1 better, the J assignment may be wrong. CDR1 is LGHDT and CDR2 is YNNKEL in the germline V gene (reference sequence). The CDR3 spans 17 residues. CDR3 region: CASSLYPREVGLNEQFF. For the CDR3, the DNA is TGTGCCAGCAGCCTATACCCCAGGGAAGTTGGCCTCAATGAGCAGTTCTTC.

This clonotype was detected only a few times. V usage is TRBV7-6 and J usage is TRBJ2-5; 10 bases fit TRBD2. The DNA end is more similar to TRBJ2-1, so the J call may be wrong. Germline values: CDR1 SGHVS, CDR2 FNYEAQ. CDR3 length equals 15 residues. Here the CDR3 reads CASSFLAGVFDEQFF. As DNA, the CDR3 is TGTGCCAGCAGCTTCCTAGCGGGAGTTTTTGATGAGCAGTTCTTC.

The CDR3 DNA is TGTGCCAGCAGTTTTGGGCCCCGACAGGGTTTGGAGACCCAGTACTTC. It translates to CASSFGPRQGLETQYF. The genes are TRBV12-3 or TRBV12-4 and TRBJ2-5; 7 nucleotides agree with TRBD1. The CDR3 consists of 16 residues. J was trimmed by 5 bases and V by 3 bases; bases with no gene match: 12.

The chain is built from TRBV2 and TRBJ1-2; no clear D gene. The length of the CDR3 is 12 residues. Germline CDR1 reads SNHLY; CDR2 reads FYNNEI. V was trimmed by 2 bases and J by 6 bases, leaving 7 bases between them. This CDR3 is CASSEWRDGYTF. As DNA, the CDR3 is TGTGCCAGCAGTGAATGGAGGGATGGCTACACCTTC.

This clonotype was seen a handful of times. One junction end disagrees with the germline gene, perhaps due to a read error. V usage is TRBV28 and J usage is TRBJ2-6; the match to TRBD2 covers 9 bases. Germline CDR1 MDHEN, CDR2 SYDVKM. This CDR3 region has 18 residues. Here the CDR3 DNA reads TGTGTCAGCAATCGAGCGGGAGGCTCCGGGTCTGGGGCCAACGTCCTGACTTTC. It codes for CVSNRAGGSGSGANVLTF.

This clonotype was detected ten times or more. The chain employs TRBV28 and TRBJ2-7; 7 bases are a match to TRBD2. Germline V gives CDR1 MDHEN, CDR2 SYDVKM. The CDR3 totals 14 residues. The ends lost 5 bases at V and 0 bases at J; junction bases unmatched: 4. Here the CDR3 reads CASSLADSSYEQYF. The CDR3 bases are TGTGCCAGCAGTCTAGCGGATAGCTCCTACGAGCAGTACTTC. Full variable domain (missing parts from reference TRBV28 and TRBJ2-7): DVKVTQSSRYLVKRTGEKVFLECVQDMDHENMFWYRQDPGLGLRLIYFSYDVKMKEKGDIPEGYSVSREKKERFSLILESASTNQTSMYLCASSLADSSYEQYFGPGTRLTVT.

This sequence joins TRBV2 and TRBJ2-5; 7 bases agree with TRBD2. The DNA end favors TRBJ2-7, so the J call may be wrong. The CDR3 sequence is 15 residues long. Germline lookup yields CDR1 SNHLY and CDR2 FYNNEI. The CDR3 DNA sequence: TGTGCCAGCAGTGAGGTCGGGGGGAGTCATGGCGAGCAGTACTTC. It encodes CASSEVGGSHGEQYF.

Notes on this clonotype: The junction differs from germline at one of its ends, possibly a read error. V usage is TRBV12-5 and J usage is TRBJ1-1, with D possibly being TRBD1 (5 bases). The CDR3 loop spans 13 amino acids. Germline V gene sequence: CDR1 LGHNT, CDR2 FRNRAP. The CDR3 reads CASGPGVNTEAFF. CDR3 nucleotides: TGTGCTAGTGGTCCGGGGGTCAACACCGAAGCTTTCTTT.

In this sample, this clonotype turned up many times. The chain couples TRBV4-3 to TRBJ1-2; D might be TRBD1 (6 bases). Germline V lookup: CDR1 LGHNA, CDR2 YSLEER. The CDR3 is 15 amino acids. V lost 0 bases, J lost 7 bases, and 15 bases lay in between. The CDR3 loop reads CASSQDRGPWGGYTF. DNA for the CDR3: TGCGCCAGCAGCCAAGATCGGGGGCCTTGGGGTGGCTACACCTTC.

The chain joins TRBV7-9 to TRBJ1-2; no firm D call. Trimming stripped 0 bases from V and 4 bases from J, with 9 bases between. The CDR3 covers 14 residues. Germline CDR1 SEHNR, CDR2 FQNEAQ (reference sequence). The CDR3 coding sequence is TGTGCCAGCAGCTTAGCGGAGATGTCCTATGGCTACACCTTC. This sequence encodes CASSLAEMSYGYTF.

The V gene is TRBV7-9, the J gene TRBJ2-7; D gene ambiguous. CDR3 length equals 13 residues. V lost 8 bases and J 1 base, leaving 12 bases between the germline ends. In germline, CDR1 is SEHNR, CDR2 FQNEAQ (reference sequence). CDR3 bases: TGTGCCAGCGAAGGGATCGATTCCTACGAGCAGTACTTC. Translation gives CASEGIDSYEQYF.

The chain uses TRBV29-1 and TRBJ2-2; 12 bases map to TRBD1. The trim removed 0 bases at V and 6 bases at J, leaving 5 bases unmatched. The length of the CDR3 is 16 residues. Germline assignment: CDR1 SQVTM and CDR2 ANQGSEA. Here the CDR3 reads CSVEDIGDRGPGELFF. The DNA of the CDR3 is TGCAGCGTTGAAGATATAGGGGACAGGGGGCCCGGGGAGCTGTTTTTT.

The V call is TRBV6-2 or TRBV6-3, the J call TRBJ2-4, with D possibly TRBD1 on 5 matching bases. The germline V and J ends were trimmed by 8 bases and 12 bases, with 17 bases remaining between them. This CDR3 comprises 12 residues. CDR1 is MNHEY and CDR2 is SVGEGT in the germline V gene. CDR3 sequence reads: CASSGPPGRQYF. In DNA form, the CDR3 reads TGTGCCAGCTCAGGGCCCCCGGGCCGTCAGTACTTC.

This chain links TRBV29-1 with TRBJ2-1, with a tentative D call TRBD1 (5 bases). Trimming shortened V by 7 bases and J by 5 bases, and 18 bases separated the two germline ends. The CDR3 is 14 residues long. The germline V gene encodes CDR1 SQVTM and CDR2 ANQGSEA. Written as DNA, the CDR3 is TGCAGCGGTGACAGCTCCGCCTTCGACAATGAGCAGTTCTTC. Translation gives CSGDSSAFDNEQFF.